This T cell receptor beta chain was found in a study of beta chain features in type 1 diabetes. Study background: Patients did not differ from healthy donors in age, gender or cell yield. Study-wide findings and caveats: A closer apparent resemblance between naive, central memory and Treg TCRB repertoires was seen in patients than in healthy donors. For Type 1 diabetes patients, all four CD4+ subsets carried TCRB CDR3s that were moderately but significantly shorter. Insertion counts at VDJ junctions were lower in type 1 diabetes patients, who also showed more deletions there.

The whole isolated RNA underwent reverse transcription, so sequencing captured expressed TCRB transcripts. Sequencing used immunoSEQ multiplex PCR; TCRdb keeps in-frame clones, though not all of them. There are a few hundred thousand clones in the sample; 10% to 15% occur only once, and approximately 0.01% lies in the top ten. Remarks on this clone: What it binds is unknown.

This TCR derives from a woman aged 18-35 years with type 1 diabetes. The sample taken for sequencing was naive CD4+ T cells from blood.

In DNA form, the CDR3 reads TGCAGCGGCCGGGACAGGTTCTACAATGAGCAGTTCTTC. Translated, it gives CSGRDRFYNEQFF. This chain connects TRBV29-1 to TRBJ2-1; 8 positions agree with TRBD1. CDR1 and CDR2 from the germline V gene are SQVTM and ANQGSEA. J was trimmed by 3 bases and V by 7 bases; bases with no gene match: 5. This CDR3 region has 13 residues.